These 4 T cell receptor beta chains originate from one sample sequenced in a study of chemoradiotherapy in HPV16-positive cancers. Method: immunoSEQ multiplex PCR; TCRdb's copy keeps in-frame clones and lacks some. The sample has about 1,000 clones, about 92% seen once. The sequences come from tumor tissue, collected from a patient who underwent chemoradiotherapy. The receptors stem from a human donor with HPV-associated anogenital cancer.

This clone appeared once. The chain joins TRBV18 to TRBJ1-1; D gene ambiguous. CDR3 length: 13 residues. Germline values: CDR1 KGHSH, CDR2 LQKENI. Trimming shortened V by 6 bases and J by 0 bases, and 8 bases separated the two germline ends. CDR3 in DNA: TGTGCCAGCTCTGATATTCTGAACACTGAAGCTTTCTTT. It codes for CASSDILNTEAFF.

The CDR3 protein is CASSLLNANSGANVLTF. As DNA, the CDR3 is TGTGCCAGCAGCTTATTAAATGCGAACTCTGGGGCCAACGTCCTGACTTTC. The V call is TRBV7-8, the J call TRBJ2-6; D is unresolved. The CDR3 runs 17 residues. Germline V lookup: CDR1 SGHVS, CDR2 FQNEAQ. V lost 2 bases, J lost 0 bases, and 11 bases lay in between.

The V and J genes are TRBV6-1 and TRBJ2-7; D uncertain. This CDR3 contains 14 residues. CDR1 and CDR2 (germline): MNHNS, SASEGT. Between the trimmed V and J ends, which lost 6 bases and 2 bases, there was a span of 14 bases. The CDR3 DNA reads as TGTGCCAGCAGCATTACGGAAAACGCCTACGAGCAGTACTTC. This codes for CASSITENAYEQYF.

The J gene is TRBJ2-3, the V gene TRBV28; weak D call: TRBD2 (5 bases). Looked up from germline, CDR1 is MDHEN and CDR2 is SYDVKM. The CDR3 sequence is 15 residues long. Trimming shortened V by 8 bases and J by 2 bases, and 17 bases separated the two germline ends. The CDR3 loop reads CASLRTQASTDTQYF. CDR3 in DNA: TGTGCCAGCCTCCGGACTCAAGCCTCCACAGATACGCAGTATTTT.